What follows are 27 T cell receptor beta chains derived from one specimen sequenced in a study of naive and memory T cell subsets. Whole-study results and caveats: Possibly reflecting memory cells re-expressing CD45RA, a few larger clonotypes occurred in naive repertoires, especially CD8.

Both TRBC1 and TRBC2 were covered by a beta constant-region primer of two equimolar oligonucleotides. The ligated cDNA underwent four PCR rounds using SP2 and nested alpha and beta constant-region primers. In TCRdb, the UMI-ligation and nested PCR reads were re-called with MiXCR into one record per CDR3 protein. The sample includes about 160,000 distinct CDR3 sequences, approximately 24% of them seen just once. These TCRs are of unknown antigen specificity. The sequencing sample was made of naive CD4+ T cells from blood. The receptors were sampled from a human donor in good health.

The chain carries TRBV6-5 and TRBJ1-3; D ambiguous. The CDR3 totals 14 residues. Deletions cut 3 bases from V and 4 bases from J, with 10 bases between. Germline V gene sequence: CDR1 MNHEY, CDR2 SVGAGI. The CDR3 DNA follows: TGTGCCAGCAGTTATTCAGTCCCGGGAAACACCATATATTTT. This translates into CASSYSVPGNTIYF.

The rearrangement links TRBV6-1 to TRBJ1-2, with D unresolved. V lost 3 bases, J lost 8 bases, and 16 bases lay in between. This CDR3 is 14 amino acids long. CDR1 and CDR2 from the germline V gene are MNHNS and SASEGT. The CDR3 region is CASSEEWALGGYTF. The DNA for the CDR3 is TGTGCCAGCAGTGAGGAGTGGGCTCTCGGGGGCTACACCTTC.

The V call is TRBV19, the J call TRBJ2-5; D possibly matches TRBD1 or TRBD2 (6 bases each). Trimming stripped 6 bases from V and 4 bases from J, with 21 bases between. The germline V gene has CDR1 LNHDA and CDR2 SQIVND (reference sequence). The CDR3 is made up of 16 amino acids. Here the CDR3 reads CASRAPGAPQAETQYF. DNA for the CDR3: TGTGCCAGTAGGGCTCCGGGGGCGCCTCAAGCAGAGACCCAGTACTTC.

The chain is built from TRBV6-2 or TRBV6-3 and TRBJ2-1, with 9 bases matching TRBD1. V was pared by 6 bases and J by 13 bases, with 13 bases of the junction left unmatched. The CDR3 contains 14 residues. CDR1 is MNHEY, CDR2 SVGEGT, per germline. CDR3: CASSRDRDRKSQFF. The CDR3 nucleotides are TGTGCCAGCAGCCGGGACAGGGACCGAAAATCCCAGTTCTTC.

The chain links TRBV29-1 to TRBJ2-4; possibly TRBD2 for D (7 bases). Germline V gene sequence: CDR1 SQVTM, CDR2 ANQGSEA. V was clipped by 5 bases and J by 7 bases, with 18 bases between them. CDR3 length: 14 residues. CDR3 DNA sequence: TGCAGCGTTAGGGGGAGGGCCGAGGGGAACATTCAGTACTTC. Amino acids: CSVRGRAEGNIQYF. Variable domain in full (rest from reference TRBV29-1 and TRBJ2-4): SAVISQKPSRDICQRGTSLTIQCQVDSQVTMMFWYRQQPGQSLTLIATANQGSEATYESGFVIDKFPISRPNLTFSTLTVSNMSPEDSSIYLCSVRGRAEGNIQYFGAGTRLSVL.

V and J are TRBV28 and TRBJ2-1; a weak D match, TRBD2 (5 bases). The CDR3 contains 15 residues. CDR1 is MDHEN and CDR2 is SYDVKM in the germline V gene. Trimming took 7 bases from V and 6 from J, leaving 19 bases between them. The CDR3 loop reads CASISQTNSRNEQFF. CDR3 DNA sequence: TGTGCCAGCATATCCCAGACTAACAGCCGCAATGAGCAGTTCTTC. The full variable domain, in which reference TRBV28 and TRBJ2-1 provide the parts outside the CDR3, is DVKVTQSSRYLVKRTGEKVFLECVQDMDHENMFWYRQDPGLGLRLIYFSYDVKMKEKGDIPEGYSVSREKKERFSLILESASTNQTSMYLCASISQTNSRNEQFFGPGTRLTVL.

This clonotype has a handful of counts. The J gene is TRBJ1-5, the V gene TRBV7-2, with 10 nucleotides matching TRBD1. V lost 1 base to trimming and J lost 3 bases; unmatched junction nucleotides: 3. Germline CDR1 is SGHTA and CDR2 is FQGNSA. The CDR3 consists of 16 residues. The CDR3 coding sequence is TGTGCCAGCAGCTTAGAGGGGACAGGGGTCAATCAGCCCCAGCATTTT. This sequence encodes CASSLEGTGVNQPQHF.

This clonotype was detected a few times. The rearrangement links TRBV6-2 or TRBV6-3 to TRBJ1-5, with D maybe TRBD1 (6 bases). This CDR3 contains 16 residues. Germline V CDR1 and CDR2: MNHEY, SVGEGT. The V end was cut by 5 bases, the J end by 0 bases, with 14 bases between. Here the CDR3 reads CASSTTGQPSNQPQHF. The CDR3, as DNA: TGTGCCAGCAGTACAACTGGACAGCCTAGCAATCAGCCCCAGCATTTT.

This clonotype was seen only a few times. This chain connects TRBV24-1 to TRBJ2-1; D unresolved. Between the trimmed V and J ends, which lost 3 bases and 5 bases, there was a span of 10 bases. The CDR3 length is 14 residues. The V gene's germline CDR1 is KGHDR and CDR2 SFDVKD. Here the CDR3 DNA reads TGTGCCACCAGTGATACGAAGACGAACAATGAGCAGTTCTTC. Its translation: CATSDTKTNNEQFF.

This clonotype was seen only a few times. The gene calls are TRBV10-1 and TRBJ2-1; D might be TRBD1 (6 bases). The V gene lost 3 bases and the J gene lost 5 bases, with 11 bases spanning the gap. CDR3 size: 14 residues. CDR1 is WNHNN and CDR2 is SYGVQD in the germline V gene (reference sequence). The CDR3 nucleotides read TGCGCCAGCAGTGAAAGGACAGCGAACAATGAGCAGTTCTTC. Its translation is CASSERTANNEQFF.

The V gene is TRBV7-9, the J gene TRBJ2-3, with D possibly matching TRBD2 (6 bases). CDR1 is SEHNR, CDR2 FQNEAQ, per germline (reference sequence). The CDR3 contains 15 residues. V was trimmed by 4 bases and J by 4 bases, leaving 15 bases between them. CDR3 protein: CASSYRTKGPDTQYF. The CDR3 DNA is TGTGCCAGCAGCTACCGGACTAAAGGCCCAGATACGCAGTATTTT.

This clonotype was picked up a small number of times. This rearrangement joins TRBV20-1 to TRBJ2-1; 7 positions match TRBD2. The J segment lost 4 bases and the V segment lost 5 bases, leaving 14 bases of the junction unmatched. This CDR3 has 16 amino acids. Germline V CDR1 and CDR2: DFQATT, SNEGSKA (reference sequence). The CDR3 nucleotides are TGCAGTGCTGGGAGCTATACTTGGGAGGGGTACAATGAGCAGTTCTTC. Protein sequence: CSAGSYTWEGYNEQFF.

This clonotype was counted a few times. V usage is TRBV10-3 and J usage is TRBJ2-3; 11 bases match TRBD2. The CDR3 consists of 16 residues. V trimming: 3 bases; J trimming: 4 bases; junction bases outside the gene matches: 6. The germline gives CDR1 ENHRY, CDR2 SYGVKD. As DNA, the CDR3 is TGTGCCATCAGTGATTTAGCGGGAGGGATCTCAGATACGCAGTATTTT. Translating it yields CAISDLAGGISDTQYF.

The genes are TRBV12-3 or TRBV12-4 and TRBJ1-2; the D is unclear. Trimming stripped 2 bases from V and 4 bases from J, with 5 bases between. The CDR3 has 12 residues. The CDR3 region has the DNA TGTGCCAGCAGTTTACACCCCTATGGCTACACCTTC. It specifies CASSLHPYGYTF.

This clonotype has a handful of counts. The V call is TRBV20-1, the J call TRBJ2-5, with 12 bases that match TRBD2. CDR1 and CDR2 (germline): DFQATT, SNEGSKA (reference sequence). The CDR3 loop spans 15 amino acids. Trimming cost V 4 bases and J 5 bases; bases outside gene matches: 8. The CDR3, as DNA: TGCAGTGCTACCCGACTAGCGGGAGACTTGGAGACCCAGTACTTC. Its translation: CSATRLAGDLETQYF.

CDR3 loop: CASLYRVLGTEAFF. The CDR3, as DNA: TGTGCCAGCCTGTACAGGGTATTGGGCACTGAAGCTTTCTTT. The chain couples TRBV5-6 to TRBJ1-1; D may be TRBD1 (6 bases). The CDR3 consists of 14 residues. The germline CDR1 and CDR2 sequences are SGHDT and YYEEEE. V lost 7 bases and J 4 bases, leaving 17 bases between the germline ends.

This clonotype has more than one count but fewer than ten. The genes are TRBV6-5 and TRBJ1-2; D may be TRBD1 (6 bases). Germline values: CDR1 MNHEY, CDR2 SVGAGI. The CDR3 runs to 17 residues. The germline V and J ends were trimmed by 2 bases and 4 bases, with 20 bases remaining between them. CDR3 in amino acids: CASSYRANRAALYGYTF. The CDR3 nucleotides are TGTGCCAGCAGTTACCGGGCTAACAGGGCGGCCCTCTATGGCTACACCTTC.

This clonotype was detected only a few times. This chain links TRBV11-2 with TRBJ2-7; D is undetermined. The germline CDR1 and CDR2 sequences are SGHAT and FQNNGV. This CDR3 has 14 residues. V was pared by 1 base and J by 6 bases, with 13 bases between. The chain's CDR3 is CASSLVFRVGEQYF. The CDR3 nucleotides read TGTGCCAGCAGCTTAGTGTTTCGAGTTGGCGAGCAGTACTTC.

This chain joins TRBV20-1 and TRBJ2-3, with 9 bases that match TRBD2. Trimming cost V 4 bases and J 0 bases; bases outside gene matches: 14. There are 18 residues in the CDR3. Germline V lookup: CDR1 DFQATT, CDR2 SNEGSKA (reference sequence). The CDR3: CSATLSGSYIESTDTQYF. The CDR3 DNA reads TGCAGTGCTACCCTTAGCGGGAGTTATATTGAAAGCACAGATACGCAGTATTTT.

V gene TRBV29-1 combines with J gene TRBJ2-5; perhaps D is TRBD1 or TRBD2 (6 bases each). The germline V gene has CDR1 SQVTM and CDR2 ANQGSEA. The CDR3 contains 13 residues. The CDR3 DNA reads TGCAGTTCCGGAGGGGGAGCGGGAGAGACCCAGTACTTC. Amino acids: CSSGGGAGETQYF.

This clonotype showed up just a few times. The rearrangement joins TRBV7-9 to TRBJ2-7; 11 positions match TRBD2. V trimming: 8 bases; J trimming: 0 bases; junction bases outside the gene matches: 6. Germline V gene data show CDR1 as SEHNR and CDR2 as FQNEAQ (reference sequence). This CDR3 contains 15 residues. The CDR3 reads CASLETSGNSYEQYF. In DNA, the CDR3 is TGTGCCAGCCTAGAGACTAGCGGGAACTCCTACGAGCAGTACTTC.

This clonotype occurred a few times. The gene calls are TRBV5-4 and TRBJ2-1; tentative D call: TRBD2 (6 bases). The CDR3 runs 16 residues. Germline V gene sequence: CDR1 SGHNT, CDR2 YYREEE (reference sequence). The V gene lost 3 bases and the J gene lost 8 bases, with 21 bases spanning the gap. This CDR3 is CASSSAVSRRDDEQFF. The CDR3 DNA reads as TGTGCCAGCAGCTCGGCAGTAAGTCGGCGGGACGATGAGCAGTTCTTC.

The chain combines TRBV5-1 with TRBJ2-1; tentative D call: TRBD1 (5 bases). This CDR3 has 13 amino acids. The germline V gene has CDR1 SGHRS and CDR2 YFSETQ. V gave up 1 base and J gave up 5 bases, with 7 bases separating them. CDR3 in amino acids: CASSLWGNNEQFF. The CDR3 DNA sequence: TGCGCCAGCAGCTTGTGGGGCAACAATGAGCAGTTCTTC.

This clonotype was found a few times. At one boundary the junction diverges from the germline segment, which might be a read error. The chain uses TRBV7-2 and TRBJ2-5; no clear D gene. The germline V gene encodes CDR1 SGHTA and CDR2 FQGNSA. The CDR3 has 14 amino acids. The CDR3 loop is CASSSFSPEETQYF. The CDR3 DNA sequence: TGTGCCAGCAGCAGCTTTTCCCCTGAAGAAACCCAGTACTTC.

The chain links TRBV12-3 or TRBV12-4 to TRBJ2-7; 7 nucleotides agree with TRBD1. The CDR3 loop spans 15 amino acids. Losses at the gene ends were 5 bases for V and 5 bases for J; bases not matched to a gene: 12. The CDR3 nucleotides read TGTGCCAGCAGTCTGACAGGGAGTTCGATCCACGAGCAGTACTTC. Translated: CASSLTGSSIHEQYF.

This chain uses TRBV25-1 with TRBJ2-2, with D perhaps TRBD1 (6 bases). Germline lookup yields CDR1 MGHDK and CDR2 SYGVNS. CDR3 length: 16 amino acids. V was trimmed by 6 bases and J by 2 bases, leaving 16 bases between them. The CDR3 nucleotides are TGTGCCAGCAGACGTCCGGGACAACGAAACACCGGGGAGCTGTTTTTT. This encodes CASRRPGQRNTGELFF.

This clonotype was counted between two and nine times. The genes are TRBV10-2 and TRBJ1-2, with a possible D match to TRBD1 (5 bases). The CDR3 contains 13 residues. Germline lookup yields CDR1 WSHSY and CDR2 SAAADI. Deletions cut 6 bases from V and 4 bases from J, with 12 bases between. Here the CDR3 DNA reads TGCGCCAGCAGGGAAGGGGCGGTCTATGGCTACACCTTC. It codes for CASREGAVYGYTF.